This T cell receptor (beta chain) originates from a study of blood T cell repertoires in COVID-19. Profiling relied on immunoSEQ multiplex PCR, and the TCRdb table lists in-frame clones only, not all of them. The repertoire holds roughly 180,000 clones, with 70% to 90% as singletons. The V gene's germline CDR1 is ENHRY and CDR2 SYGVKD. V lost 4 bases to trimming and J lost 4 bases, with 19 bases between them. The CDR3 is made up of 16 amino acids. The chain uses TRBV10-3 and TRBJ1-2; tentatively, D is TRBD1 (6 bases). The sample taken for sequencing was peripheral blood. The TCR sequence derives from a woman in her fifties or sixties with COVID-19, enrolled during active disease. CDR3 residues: CAISGQPGQPVYGYTF. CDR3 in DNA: TGTGCCATCAGTGGCCAACCCGGACAGCCCGTCTATGGCTACACCTTC.